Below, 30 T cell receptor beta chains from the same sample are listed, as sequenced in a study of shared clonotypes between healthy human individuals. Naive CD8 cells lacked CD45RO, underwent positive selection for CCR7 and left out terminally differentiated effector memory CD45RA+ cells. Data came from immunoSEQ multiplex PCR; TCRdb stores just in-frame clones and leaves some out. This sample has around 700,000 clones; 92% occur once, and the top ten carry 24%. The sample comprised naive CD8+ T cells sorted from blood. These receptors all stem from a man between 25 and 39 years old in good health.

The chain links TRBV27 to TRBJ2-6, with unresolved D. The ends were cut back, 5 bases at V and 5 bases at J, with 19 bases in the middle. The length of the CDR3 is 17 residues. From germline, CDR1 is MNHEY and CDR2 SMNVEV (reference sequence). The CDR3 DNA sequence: TGTGCCAGCAGTAGGGCATGGCTACAAAGTCGGGCCAACGTCCTGACTTTC. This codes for CASSRAWLQSRANVLTF.

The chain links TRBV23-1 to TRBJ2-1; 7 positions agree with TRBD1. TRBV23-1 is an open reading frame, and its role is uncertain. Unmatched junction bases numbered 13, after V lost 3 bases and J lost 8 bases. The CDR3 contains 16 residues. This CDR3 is CASSQIRDSHPHEQFF. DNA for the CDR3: TGCGCCAGCAGTCAGATCCGGGACAGCCATCCACATGAGCAGTTCTTC.

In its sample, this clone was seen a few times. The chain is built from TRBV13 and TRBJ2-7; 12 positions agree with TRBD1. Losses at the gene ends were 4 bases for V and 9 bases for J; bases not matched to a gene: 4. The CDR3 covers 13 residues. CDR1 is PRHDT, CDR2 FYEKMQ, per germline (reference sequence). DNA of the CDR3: TGTGCCAGCAGCTCCGGGACAGGGGGCGCGCAGTACTTC. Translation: CASSSGTGGAQYF.

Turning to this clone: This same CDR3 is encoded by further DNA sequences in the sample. CDR3 loop: CASSLAGSYNEQFF. As DNA, the CDR3 is TGTGCCAGCAGTTTAGCGGGCTCCTACAATGAGCAGTTCTTC. The chain couples TRBV27 to TRBJ2-1; D perhaps matches TRBD2 (5 bases). The CDR3 length is 14 residues. The V end was cut by 2 bases, the J end by 0 bases, with 5 bases between. The germline gives CDR1 MNHEY, CDR2 SMNVEV (reference sequence).

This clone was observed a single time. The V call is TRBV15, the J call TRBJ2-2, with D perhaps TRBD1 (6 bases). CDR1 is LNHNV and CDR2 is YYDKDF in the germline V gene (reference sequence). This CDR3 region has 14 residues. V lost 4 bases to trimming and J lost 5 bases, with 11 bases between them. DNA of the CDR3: TGTGCCACCAGCACACAGGGTCGAACCGGGGAGCTGTTTTTT. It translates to CATSTQGRTGELFF.

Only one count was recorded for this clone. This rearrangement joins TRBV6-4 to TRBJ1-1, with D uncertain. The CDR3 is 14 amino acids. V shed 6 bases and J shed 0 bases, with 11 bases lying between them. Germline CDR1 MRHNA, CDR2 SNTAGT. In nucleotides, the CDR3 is TGTGCCAGCAGAGAACAGCTCATGAACACTGAAGCTTTCTTT. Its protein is CASREQLMNTEAFF.

The DNA of the CDR3 is TGTGCCAGCAGTGGTAGGCACAATGAGCAGTTCTTC. Amino acid sequence: CASSGRHNEQFF. This chain joins TRBV2 and TRBJ2-1, with D uncertain. The germline CDR1 and CDR2 sequences are SNHLY and FYNNEI. The germline V and J ends were trimmed by 4 bases and 5 bases, with 6 bases remaining between them. CDR3 size: 12 residues.

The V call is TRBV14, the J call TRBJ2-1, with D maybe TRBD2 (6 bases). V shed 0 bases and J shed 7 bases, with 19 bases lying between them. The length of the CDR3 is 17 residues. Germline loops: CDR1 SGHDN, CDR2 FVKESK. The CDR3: CASSQDFAGWRRNEQFF. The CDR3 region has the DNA TGTGCCAGCAGCCAAGATTTTGCGGGATGGCGGAGGAATGAGCAGTTCTTC.

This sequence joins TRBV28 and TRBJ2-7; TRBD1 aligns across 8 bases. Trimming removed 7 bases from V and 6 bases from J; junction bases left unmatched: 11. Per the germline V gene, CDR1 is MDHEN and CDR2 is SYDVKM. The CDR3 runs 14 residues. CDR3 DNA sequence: TGTGCCAGCACAGCTCCGGGGACAGGTCGCGAGCAGTACTTC. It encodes CASTAPGTGREQYF.

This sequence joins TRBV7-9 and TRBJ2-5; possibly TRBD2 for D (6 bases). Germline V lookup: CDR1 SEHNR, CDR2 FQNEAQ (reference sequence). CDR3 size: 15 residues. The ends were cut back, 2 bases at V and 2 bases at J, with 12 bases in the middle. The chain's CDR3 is CASSLRTTLQETQYF. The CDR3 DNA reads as TGTGCCAGCAGCTTAAGGACTACCCTACAAGAGACCCAGTACTTC.

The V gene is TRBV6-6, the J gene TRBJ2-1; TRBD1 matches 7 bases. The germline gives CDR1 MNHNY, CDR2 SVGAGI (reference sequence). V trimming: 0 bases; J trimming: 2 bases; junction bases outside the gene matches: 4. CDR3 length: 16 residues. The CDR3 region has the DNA TGTGCCAGCAGTTACTCGATGGACAGGACCTACAATGAGCAGTTCTTC. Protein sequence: CASSYSMDRTYNEQFF.

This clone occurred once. The CDR3 is CASSFPVSEQFF. The CDR3, as DNA: TGTGCCAGCAGCTTTCCAGTTAGTGAGCAGTTCTTC. The V gene is TRBV7-9, the J gene TRBJ2-1; the D is unclear. V was trimmed by 3 bases and J by 9 bases, leaving 9 bases between them. The germline CDR1 and CDR2 sequences are SEHNR and FQNEAQ (reference sequence). CDR3 length: 12 amino acids.

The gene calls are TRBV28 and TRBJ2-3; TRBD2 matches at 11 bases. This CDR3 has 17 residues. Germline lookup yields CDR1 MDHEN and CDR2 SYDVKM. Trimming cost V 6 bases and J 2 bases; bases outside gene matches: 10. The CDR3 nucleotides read TGTGCCAGCAGCCTCACTAGCGGGAGCGGCTTCACAGATACGCAGTATTTT. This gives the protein CASSLTSGSGFTDTQYF. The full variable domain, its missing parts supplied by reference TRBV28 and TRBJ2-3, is DVKVTQSSRYLVKRTGEKVFLECVQDMDHENMFWYRQDPGLGLRLIYFSYDVKMKEKGDIPEGYSVSREKKERFSLILESASTNQTSMYLCASSLTSGSGFTDTQYFGPGTRLTVL.

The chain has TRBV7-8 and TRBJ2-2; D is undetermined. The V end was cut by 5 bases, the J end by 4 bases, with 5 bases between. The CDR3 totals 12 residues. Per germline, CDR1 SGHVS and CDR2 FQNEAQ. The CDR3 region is CASSVTTGELFF. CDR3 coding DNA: TGTGCCAGCAGCGTCACCACCGGGGAGCTGTTTTTT. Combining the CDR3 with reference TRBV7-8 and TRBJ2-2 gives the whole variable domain GAGVSQSPRYKVAKRGQDVALRCDPISGHVSLFWYQQALGQGPEFLTYFQNEAQLDKSGLPSDRFFAERPEGSVSTLKIQRTQQEDSAVYLCASSVTTGELFFGEGSRLTVL.

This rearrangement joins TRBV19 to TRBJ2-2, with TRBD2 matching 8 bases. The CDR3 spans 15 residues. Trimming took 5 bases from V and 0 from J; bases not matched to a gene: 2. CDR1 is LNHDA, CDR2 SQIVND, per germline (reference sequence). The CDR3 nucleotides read TGTGCCAGTAGTGAACTAGCGGCGAACACCGGGGAGCTGTTTTTT. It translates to CASSELAANTGELFF. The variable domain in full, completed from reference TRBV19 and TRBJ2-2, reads DGGITQSPKYLFRKEGQNVTLSCEQNLNHDAMYWYRQDPGQGLRLIYYSQIVNDFQKGDIAEGYSVSREKKESFPLTVTSAQKNPTAFYLCASSELAANTGELFFGEGSRLTVL.

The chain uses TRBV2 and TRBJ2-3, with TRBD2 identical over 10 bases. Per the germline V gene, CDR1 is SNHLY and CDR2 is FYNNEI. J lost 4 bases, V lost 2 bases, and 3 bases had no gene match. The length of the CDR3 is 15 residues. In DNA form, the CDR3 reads TGTGCCAGCAGTGAACGACTAGCGGGCTCAGATACGCAGTATTTT. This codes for CASSERLAGSDTQYF.

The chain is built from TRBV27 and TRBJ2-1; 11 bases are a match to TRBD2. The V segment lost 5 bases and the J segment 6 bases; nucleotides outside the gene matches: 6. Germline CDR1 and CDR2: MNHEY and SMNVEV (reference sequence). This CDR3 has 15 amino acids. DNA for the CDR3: TGTGCCAGCAGTCTCGGGACTAGCGGATTCAATGAGCAGTTCTTC. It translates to CASSLGTSGFNEQFF.

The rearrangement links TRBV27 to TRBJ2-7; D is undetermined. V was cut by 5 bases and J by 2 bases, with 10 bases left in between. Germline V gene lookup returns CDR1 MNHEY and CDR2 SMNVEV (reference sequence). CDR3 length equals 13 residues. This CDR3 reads CASSPRRTYEQYF. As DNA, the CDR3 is TGTGCCAGCAGTCCTCGACGGACCTACGAGCAGTACTTC.

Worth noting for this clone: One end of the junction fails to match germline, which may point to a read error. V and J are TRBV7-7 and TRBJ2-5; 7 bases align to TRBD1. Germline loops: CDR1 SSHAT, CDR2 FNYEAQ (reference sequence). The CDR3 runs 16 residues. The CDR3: CASSLGYDREQETQYF. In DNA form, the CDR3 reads TGTGCTAGCAGCTTAGGGTACGACAGGGAACAGGAGACCCAGTACTTC.

CDR3 residues: CASSEVGGAEAFF. DNA of the CDR3: TGTGCCAGCAGTGAAGTGGGGGGGGCTGAAGCTTTCTTT. This chain joins TRBV25-1 and TRBJ1-1; possible D gene TRBD1, 5 bases. CDR1 and CDR2 (germline): MGHDK, SYGVNS. Trimming took off 2 bases at V and 6 bases at J, with 10 bases between the two ends. This CDR3 spans 13 amino acids. The full variable domain, in which reference TRBV25-1 and TRBJ1-1 provide the parts outside the CDR3, is EADIYQTPRYLVIGTGKKITLECSQTMGHDKMYWYQQDPGMELHLIHYSYGVNSTEKGDLSSESTVSRIRTEHFPLTLESARPSHTSQYLCASSEVGGAEAFFGQGTRLTVV.

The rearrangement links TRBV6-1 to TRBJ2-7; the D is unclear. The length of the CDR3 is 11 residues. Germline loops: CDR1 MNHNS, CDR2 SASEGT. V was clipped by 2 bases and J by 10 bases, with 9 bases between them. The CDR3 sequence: CASSEMVGQYF. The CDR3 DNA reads TGTGCCAGCAGTGAAATGGTCGGACAGTACTTC.

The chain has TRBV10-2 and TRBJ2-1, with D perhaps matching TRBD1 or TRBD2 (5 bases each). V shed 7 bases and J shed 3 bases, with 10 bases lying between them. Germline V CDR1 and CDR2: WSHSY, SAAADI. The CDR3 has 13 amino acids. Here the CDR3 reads CASTQGDYNEQFF. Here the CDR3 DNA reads TGCGCCAGCACCCAGGGAGACTACAATGAGCAGTTCTTC.

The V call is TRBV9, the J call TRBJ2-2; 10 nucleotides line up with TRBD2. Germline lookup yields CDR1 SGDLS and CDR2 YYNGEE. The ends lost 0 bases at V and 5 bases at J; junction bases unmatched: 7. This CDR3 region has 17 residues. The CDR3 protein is CASSVALAGEFTGELFF. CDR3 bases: TGTGCCAGCAGCGTAGCTCTAGCGGGAGAGTTTACCGGGGAGCTGTTTTTT.

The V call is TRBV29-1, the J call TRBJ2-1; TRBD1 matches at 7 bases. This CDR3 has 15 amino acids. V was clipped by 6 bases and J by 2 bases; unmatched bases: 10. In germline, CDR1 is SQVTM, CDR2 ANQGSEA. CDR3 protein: CSVHKGTEAYNEQFF. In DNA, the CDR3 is TGCAGCGTACACAAAGGGACAGAGGCCTACAATGAGCAGTTCTTC.

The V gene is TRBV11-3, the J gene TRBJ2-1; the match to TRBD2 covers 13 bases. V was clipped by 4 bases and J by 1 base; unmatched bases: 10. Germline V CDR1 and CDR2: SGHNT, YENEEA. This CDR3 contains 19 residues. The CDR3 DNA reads TGTGCCAGCAGCTCTAGCCCCGGACTAGCGGGAGTTTCCTACAATGAGCAGTTCTTC. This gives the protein CASSSSPGLAGVSYNEQFF.

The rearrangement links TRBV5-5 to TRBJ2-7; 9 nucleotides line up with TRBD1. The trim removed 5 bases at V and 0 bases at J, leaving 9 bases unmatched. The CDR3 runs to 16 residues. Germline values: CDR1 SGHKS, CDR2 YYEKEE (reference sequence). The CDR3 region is CASSPVTGGPSYEQYF. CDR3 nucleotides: TGTGCCAGCAGTCCGGTGACAGGGGGTCCCTCCTACGAGCAGTACTTC.

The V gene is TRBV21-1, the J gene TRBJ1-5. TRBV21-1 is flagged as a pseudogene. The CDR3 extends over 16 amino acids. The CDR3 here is CAPTREGRGRNQPQHF. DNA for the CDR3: TGTGCCCCGACAAGGGAGGGCAGGGGTCGCAATCAGCCCCAGCATTTT.

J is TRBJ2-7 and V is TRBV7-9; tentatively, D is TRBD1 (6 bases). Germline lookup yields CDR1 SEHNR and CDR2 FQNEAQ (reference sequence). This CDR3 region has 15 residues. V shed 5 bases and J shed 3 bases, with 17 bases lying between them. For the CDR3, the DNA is TGTGCCAGCAGCAAACAGGGCCACGGAGACTACGAGCAGTACTTC. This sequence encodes CASSKQGHGDYEQYF.

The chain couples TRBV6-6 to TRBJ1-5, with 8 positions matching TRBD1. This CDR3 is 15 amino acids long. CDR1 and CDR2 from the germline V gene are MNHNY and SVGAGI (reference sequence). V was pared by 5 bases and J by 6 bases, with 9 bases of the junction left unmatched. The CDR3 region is CASSQPDRDSQPQHF. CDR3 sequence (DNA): TGTGCCAGCAGTCAACCGGACAGGGACAGTCAGCCCCAGCATTTT.

CDR3 amino acids: CASSQEGGTGTHSDTQYF. The CDR3 coding sequence is TGCGCCAGCAGCCAAGAGGGAGGTACAGGGACGCACTCCGATACGCAGTATTTT. This chain connects TRBV4-1 to TRBJ2-3; D may be TRBD1 or TRBD2 (6 bases each). V was clipped by 0 bases and J by 6 bases, with 22 bases between them. The CDR3 contains 18 residues. CDR1 and CDR2 (germline): MGHRA, YSYEKL.